These 4 T cell receptor beta chains were all obtained from the same sample, sequenced in a study of T cells and Merkel cell carcinoma outcomes. Clones were read by immunoSEQ multiplex PCR, and TCRdb kept only the in-frame ones, dropping some. The sample records over 10,000 clones, about 95% being singletons. Sample: tumor tissue from Merkel cell carcinoma. These receptors all come from a human donor with Merkel cell carcinoma.

The V call is TRBV30, the J call TRBJ1-5, with D possibly matching TRBD1 (5 bases). The CDR3 contains 13 residues. The germline V gene encodes CDR1 GTSNPN and CDR2 SVGIG (reference sequence). V was shortened by 2 bases and J by 4 bases, with 9 bases between the two germline ends. The CDR3 reads CAWSPGRNQPQHF. As DNA, the CDR3 is TGTGCCTGGAGTCCGGGACGGAATCAGCCCCAGCATTTT.

The genes are TRBV7-9 and TRBJ1-4, with D unresolved. The ends were cut back, 5 bases at V and 0 bases at J, with 7 bases in the middle. Germline V lookup: CDR1 SEHNR, CDR2 FQNEAQ (reference sequence). The CDR3 extends over 14 amino acids. This CDR3 reads CASSEGATNEKLFF. In DNA form, the CDR3 reads TGTGCCAGCAGCGAAGGAGCAACTAATGAAAAACTGTTTTTT. The complete variable domain, with remaining parts taken from reference TRBV7-9 and TRBJ1-4, reads DTGVSQNPRHKITKRGQNVTFRCDPISEHNRLYWYRQTLGQGPEFLTYFQNEAQLEKSRLLSDRFSAERPKGSFSTLEIQRTEQGDSAMYLCASSEGATNEKLFFGSGTQLSVL.

The chain carries TRBV28 and TRBJ2-1; 10 bases fit TRBD1. The V gene's germline CDR1 is MDHEN and CDR2 SYDVKM. This CDR3 is built from 16 residues. V shed 5 bases, J shed 10 bases, and the junction held 14 bases outside the gene matches. CDR3 loop: CASSPPDRGRREEQFF. In DNA, the CDR3 is TGTGCCAGCAGTCCCCCAGACAGGGGGCGTCGAGAAGAGCAGTTCTTC. Drawing the rest from reference TRBV28 and TRBJ2-1, the complete variable domain is DVKVTQSSRYLVKRTGEKVFLECVQDMDHENMFWYRQDPGLGLRLIYFSYDVKMKEKGDIPEGYSVSREKKERFSLILESASTNQTSMYLCASSPPDRGRREEQFFGPGTRLTVL.

The gene calls are TRBV7-2 and TRBJ2-3, with no clear D. Trimming removed 5 bases from V and 3 bases from J, with 9 bases in between. There are 13 residues in the CDR3. Germline V gene lookup returns CDR1 SGHTA and CDR2 FQGNSA. This CDR3 reads CASSRPLTDTQYF. In DNA, the CDR3 is TGTGCCAGCAGCCGCCCCCTTACAGATACGCAGTATTTT.